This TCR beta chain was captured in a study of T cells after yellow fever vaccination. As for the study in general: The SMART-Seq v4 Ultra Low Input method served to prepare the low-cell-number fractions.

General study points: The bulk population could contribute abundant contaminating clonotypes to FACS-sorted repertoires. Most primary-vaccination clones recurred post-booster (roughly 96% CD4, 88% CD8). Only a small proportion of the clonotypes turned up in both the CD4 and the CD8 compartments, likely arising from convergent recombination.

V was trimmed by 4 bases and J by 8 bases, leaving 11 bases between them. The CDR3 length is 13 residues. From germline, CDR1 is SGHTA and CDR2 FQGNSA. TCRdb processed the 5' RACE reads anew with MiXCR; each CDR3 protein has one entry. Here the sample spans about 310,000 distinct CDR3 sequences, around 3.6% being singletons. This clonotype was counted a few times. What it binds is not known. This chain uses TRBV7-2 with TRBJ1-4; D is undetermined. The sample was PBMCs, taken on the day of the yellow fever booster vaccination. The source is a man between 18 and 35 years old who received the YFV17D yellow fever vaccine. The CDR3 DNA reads TGTGCCAGCAGCTCCCCCCCCGAGGAAAAACTGTTTTTT. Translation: CASSSPPEEKLFF.